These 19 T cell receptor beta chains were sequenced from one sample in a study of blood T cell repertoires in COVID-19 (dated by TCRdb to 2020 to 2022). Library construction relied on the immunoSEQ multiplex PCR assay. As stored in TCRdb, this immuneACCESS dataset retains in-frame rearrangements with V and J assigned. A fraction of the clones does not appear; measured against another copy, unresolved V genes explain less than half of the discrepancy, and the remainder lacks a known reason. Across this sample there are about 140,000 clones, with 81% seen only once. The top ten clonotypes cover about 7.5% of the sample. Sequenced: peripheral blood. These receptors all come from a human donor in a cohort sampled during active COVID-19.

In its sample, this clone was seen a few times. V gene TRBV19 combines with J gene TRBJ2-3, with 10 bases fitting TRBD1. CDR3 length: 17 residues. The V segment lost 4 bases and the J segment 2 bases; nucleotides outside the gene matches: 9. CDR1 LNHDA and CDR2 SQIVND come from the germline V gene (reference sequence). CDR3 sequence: CASSNHGTGVATDTQYF. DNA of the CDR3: TGTGCCAGTAGTAACCACGGGACAGGGGTTGCCACAGATACGCAGTATTTT.

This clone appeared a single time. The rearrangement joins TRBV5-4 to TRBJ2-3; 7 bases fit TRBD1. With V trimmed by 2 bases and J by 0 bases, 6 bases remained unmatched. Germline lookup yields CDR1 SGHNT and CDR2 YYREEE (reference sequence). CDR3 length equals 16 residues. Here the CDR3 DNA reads TGTGCCAGCAGCTTCCCCCGGGACAGTAGCACAGATACGCAGTATTTT. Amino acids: CASSFPRDSSTDTQYF.

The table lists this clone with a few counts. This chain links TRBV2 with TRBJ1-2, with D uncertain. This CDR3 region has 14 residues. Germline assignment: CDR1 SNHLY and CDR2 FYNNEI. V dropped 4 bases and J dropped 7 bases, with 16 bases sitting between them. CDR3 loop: CASSVAAGRSGYTF. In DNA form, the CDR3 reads TGTGCCAGCAGTGTGGCCGCGGGGAGGTCTGGCTACACCTTC.

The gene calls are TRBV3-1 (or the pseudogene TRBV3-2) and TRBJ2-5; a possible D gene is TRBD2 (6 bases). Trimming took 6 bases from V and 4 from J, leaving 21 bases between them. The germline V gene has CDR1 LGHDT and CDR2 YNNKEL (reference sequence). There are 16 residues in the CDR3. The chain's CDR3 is CASRQMINGSRETQYF. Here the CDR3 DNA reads TGTGCCAGCAGGCAAATGATAAACGGGAGTAGAGAGACCCAGTACTTC.

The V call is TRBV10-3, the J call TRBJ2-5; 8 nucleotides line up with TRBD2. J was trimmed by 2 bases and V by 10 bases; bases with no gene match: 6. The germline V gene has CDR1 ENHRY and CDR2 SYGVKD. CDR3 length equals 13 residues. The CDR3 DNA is TGTGCCACCATGACTAGCGAACAAGAGACCCAGTACTTC. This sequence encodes CATMTSEQETQYF.

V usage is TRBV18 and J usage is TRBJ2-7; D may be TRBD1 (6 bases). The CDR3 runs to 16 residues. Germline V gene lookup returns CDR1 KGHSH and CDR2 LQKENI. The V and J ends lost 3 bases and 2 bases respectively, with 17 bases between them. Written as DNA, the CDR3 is TGTGCCAGCTCACCTCCCAGACAGGCTTCTACCTACGAGCAGTACTTC. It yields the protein CASSPPRQASTYEQYF.

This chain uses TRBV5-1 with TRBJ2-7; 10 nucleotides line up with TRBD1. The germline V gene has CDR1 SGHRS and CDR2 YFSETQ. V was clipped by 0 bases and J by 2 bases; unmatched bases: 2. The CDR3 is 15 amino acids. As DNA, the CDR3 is TGCGCCAGCAGCTTGGAGACAGGGGGCCCCTACGAGCAGTACTTC. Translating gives CASSLETGGPYEQYF.

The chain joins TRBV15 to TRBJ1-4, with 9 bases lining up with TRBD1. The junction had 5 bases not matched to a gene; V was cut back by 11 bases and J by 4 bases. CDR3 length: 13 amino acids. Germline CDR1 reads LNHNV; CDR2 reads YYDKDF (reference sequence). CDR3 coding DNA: TGTGCCTCAGGGACAGGGAATAATGAAAAACTGTTTTTT. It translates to CASGTGNNEKLFF.

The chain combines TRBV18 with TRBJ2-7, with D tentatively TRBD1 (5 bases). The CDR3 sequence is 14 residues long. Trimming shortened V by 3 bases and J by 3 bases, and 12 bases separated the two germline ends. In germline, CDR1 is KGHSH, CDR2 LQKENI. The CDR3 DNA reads TGTGCCAGCTCACCGTTGACAGTGAGCTACGAGCAGTACTTC. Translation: CASSPLTVSYEQYF.

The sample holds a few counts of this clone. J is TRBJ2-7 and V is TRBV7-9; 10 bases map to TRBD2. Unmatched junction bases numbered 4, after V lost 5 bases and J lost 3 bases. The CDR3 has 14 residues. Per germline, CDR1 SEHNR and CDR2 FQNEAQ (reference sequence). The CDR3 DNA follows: TGTGCCAGCAGCCTCGGGACTAGCGACTACGAGCAGTACTTC. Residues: CASSLGTSDYEQYF.

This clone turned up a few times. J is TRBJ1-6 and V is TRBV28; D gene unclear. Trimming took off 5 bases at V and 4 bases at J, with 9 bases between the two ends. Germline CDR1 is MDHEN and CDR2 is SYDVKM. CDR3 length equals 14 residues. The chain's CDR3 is CASSPQVYNSPLHF. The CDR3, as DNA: TGTGCCAGCAGTCCGCAGGTTTATAATTCACCCCTCCACTTT.

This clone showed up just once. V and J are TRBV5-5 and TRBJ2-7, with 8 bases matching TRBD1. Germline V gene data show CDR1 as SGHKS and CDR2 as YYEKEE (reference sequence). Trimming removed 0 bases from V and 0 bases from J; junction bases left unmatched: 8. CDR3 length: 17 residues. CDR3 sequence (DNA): TGTGCCAGCAGCTTGGGGTGGAGACAGGGGCACTCCTACGAGCAGTACTTC. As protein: CASSLGWRQGHSYEQYF.

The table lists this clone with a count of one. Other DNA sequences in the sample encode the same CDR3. The CDR3 sequence is CASSPGLAGVSYEQYF. The CDR3 nucleotides are TGTGCCAGCTCACCAGGACTAGCGGGGGTATCCTACGAGCAGTACTTC. The rearrangement links TRBV18 to TRBJ2-7, with 13 bases lining up with TRBD2. Trimming at V came to 2 bases and at J to 1 base, leaving 2 bases not matched to a gene. Germline V CDR1 and CDR2: KGHSH, LQKENI. This CDR3 spans 16 amino acids.

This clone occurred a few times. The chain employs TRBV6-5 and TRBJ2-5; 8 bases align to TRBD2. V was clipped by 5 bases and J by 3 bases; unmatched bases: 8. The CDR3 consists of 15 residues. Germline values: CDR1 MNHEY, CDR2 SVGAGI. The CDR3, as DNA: TGTGCCAGCAGTAGCCCCGGGCGGGGGGAAGAGACCCAGTACTTC. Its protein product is CASSSPGRGEETQYF.

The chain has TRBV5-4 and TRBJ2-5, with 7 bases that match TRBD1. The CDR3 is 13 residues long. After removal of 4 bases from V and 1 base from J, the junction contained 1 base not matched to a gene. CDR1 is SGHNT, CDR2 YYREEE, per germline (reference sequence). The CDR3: CASSRDSQETQYF. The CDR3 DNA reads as TGTGCCAGCAGCCGGGACAGCCAAGAGACCCAGTACTTC. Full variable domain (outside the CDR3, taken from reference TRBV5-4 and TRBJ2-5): ETGVTQSPTHLIKTRGQQVTLRCSSQSGHNTVSWYQQALGQGPQFIFQYYREEENGRGNFPPRFSGLQFPNYSSELNVNALELDDSALYLCASSRDSQETQYFGPGTRLLVL.

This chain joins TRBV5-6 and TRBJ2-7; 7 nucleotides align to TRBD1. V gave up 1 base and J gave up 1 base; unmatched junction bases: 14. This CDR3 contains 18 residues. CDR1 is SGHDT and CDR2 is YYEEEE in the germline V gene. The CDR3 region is CASSLRVTGAADSYEQYF. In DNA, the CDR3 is TGTGCCAGCAGCTTGCGGGTAACAGGGGCTGCAGATTCCTACGAGCAGTACTTC.

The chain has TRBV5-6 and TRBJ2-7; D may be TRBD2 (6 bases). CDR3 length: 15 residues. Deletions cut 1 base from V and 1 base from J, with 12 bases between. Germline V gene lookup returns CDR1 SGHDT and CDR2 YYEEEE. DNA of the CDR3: TGTGCCAGCAGCTTGTGGGGAGGTATATCCTACGAGCAGTACTTC. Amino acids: CASSLWGGISYEQYF.

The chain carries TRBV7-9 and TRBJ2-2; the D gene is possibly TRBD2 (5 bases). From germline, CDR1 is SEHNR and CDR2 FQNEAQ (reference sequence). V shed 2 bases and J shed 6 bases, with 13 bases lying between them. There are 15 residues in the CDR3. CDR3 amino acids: CASSLREGLAGELFF. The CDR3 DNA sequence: TGTGCCAGCAGCTTACGTGAGGGTTTGGCCGGGGAGCTGTTTTTT.

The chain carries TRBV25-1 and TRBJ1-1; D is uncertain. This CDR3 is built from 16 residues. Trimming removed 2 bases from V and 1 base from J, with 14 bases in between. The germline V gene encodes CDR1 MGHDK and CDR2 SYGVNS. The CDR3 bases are TGTGCCAGCAGTGAACGGGGAGTCAGAAAGAACACTGAAGCTTTCTTT. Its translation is CASSERGVRKNTEAFF.